This T cell receptor (beta chain) was documented in a study of OX40 agonist ivuxolimab in advanced cancers. Across the whole study: Patients with hepatocellular carcinoma, melanoma, renal cell or head and neck cancer made up the dose-escalation patients.

Deletions cut 5 bases from V and 6 bases from J, with 19 bases between. Germline values: CDR1 MRHNA, CDR2 SNTAGT. The CDR3 runs to 15 residues. To note about this clone: Its antigen remains unknown.

Study results and limitations: Clonal expansion from baseline to week 6 occurred in both CD4+ and CD8+ T cells. In a subset of nonresponders, normalized T-cell clonal expansion was also low.

The method was immunoSEQ multiplex PCR; TCRdb's version includes in-frame clones alone and lacks a portion of them. The sample yields about 14,000 clones, more than 70% seen once. Source: CD4+ or CD8+ T cells sorted from blood, taken in a trial of the OX40 agonist ivuxolimab. The origin of this receptor is an adult with an advanced solid tumor such as melanoma, head and neck, liver or kidney cancer. V is TRBV6-4 and J is TRBJ1-2; a possible D gene is TRBD1 (6 bases). The CDR3 DNA reads as TGTGCCAGCAGTTTATGGACAGATCTACGTGATGGCTACACCTTC. It specifies CASSLWTDLRDGYTF.